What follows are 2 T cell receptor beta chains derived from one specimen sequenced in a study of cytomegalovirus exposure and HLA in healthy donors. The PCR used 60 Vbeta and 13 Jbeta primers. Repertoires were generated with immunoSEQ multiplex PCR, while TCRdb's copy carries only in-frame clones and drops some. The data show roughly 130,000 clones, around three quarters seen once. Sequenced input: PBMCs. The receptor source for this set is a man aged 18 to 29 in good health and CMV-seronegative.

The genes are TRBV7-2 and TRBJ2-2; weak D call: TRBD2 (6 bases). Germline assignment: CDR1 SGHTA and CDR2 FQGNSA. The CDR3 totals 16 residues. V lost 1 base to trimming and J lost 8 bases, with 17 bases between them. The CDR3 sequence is CASSLEGRRVSGELFF. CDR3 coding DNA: TGTGCCAGCAGCTTAGAAGGCAGGAGGGTTTCAGGGGAGCTGTTTTTT. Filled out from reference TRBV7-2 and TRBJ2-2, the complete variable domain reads GAGVSQSPSNKVTEKGKDVELRCDPISGHTALYWYRQSLGQGLEFLIYFQGNSAPDKSGLPSDRFSAERTGGSVSTLTIQRTQQEDSAVYLCASSLEGRRVSGELFFGEGSRLTVL.

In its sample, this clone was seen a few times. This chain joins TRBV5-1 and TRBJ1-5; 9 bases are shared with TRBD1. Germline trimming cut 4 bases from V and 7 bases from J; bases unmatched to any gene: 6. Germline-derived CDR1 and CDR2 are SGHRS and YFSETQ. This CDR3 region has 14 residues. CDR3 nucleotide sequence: TGCGCCAGCAGCCCCGGGACAGGGTTGCAGCCCCAGCATTTT. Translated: CASSPGTGLQPQHF.